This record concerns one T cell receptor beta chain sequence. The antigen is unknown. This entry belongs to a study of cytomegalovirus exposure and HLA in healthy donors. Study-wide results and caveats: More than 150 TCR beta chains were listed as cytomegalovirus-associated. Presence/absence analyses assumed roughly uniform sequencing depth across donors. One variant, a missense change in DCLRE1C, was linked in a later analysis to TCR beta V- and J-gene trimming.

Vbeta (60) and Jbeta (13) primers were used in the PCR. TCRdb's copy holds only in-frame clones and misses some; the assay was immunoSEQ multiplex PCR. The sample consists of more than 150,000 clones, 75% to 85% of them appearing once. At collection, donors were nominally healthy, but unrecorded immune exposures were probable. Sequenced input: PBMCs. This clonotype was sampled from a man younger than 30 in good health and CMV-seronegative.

CDR3 sequence: CASSPRGTTGGITGELFF. The CDR3 bases are TGTGCCAGCTCACCGAGAGGGACTACGGGAGGGATCACCGGGGAGCTGTTTTTT. The V gene is TRBV18, the J gene TRBJ2-2; 8 nucleotides agree with TRBD2. Germline V lookup: CDR1 KGHSH, CDR2 LQKENI. The CDR3 consists of 18 residues. The V segment lost 3 bases and the J segment 4 bases; nucleotides outside the gene matches: 13.